This is a list of T cell receptor beta chains from one sample in a study of multiple sclerosis patients with progressive multifocal leukoencephalopathy. Libraries were prepared by immunoSEQ multiplex PCR; TCRdb keeps only in-frame clonotypes and omits some of them. The profile shows 25,000 to 30,000 clones, 90% of them singletons. The input for sequencing was PBMCs, taken from a patient treated with natalizumab. Every receptor here comes from a human donor with multiple sclerosis. CDR3s include the opening cysteine and the closing phenylalanine or tryptophan. The order of the fields is CDR3 length, J gene, clone size, D gene, V gene, CDR3 protein, CDR3 DNA. A D gene is named only where the DNA matches it firmly. Size is omitted from some rows. Given values are once, few, many or a class for expanded clones.

>16|TRBJ1-5|-|-|TRBV5-4
CASSLVEEDFNQPQHF
TGTGCCAGCAGCTTGGTTGAAGAAGACTTCAATCAGCCCCAGCATTTT
>14|TRBJ2-2|-|-|TRBV19
CASSMNRNTGELFF
TGTGCCAGTAGTATGAACAGGAACACCGGGGAGCTGTTTTTT
>15|TRBJ1-2|-|TRBD1|TRBV19
CASTADRVTRYGYTF
TGTGCCAGTACCGCAGACAGGGTTACTCGCTATGGCTACACCTTC
>14|TRBJ2-2|once|-|TRBV28
CASSSTGEGGELFF
TGTGCCAGCAGTTCTACAGGGGAGGGCGGGGAGCTGTTTTTT
>15|TRBJ1-2|-|-|TRBV18
CASSRLLGYLSGYTF
TGTGCCAGCTCAAGGCTTCTAGGTTACCTTAGTGGCTACACCTTC
>15|TRBJ2-3|-|TRBD2|TRBV4-1
CASSQGTGGRDTQYF
TGTGCCAGCAGCCAAGGTACGGGGGGGAGAGATACGCAGTATTTT
>14|TRBJ2-1|-|TRBD2|TRBV6-4
CASSEGGDYNEQFF
TGTGCCAGCAGTGAGGGGGGGGACTACAATGAGCAGTTCTTC
>11|TRBJ2-5|-|-|TRBV5-6
CASSFRETQYF
TGTGCCAGCAGCTTCAGGGAGACCCAGTACTTC
>15|TRBJ2-1|-|TRBD2|TRBV5-6
CASSDLAGGYNEQFF
TGTGCCAGCAGCGACTTAGCGGGGGGTTACAATGAGCAGTTCTTC
>17|TRBJ1-3|-|-|TRBV4-1
CASSQEQKGLHGNTIYF
TGCGCCAGCAGCCAAGAACAGAAGGGACTGCACGGAAACACCATATATTTT
>18|TRBJ2-7|-|TRBD1|TRBV6-1
CASSEAPDRGRWSYEQYF
TGTGCCAGCAGTGAAGCGCCTGACAGGGGAAGATGGTCATACGAGCAGTACTTC
>19|TRBJ1-1|-|TRBD1|TRBV7-7
CASSLEGQGAGRRNTEAFF
TGTGCTAGCAGCTTAGAGGGACAGGGGGCGGGACGTCGGAACACTGAAGCTTTCTTT
>16|TRBJ1-1|-|-|TRBV13
CASSSWGVLGNTEAFF
TGTGCCAGCAGCTCATGGGGGGTTTTGGGTAACACTGAAGCTTTCTTT
>14|TRBJ2-3|-|TRBD2|TRBV28
CASTRGSGVDTQYF
TGTGCCAGCACCCGAGGTAGCGGGGTGGATACGCAGTATTTT
>15|TRBJ2-1|-|TRBD1|TRBV30
CAWSYTGEKGNEQFF
TGTGCCTGGAGCTACACAGGGGAGAAGGGCAATGAGCAGTTCTTC
>13|TRBJ2-3|-|-|TRBV27
CASSLSSTDTQYF
TGTGCCAGCAGTTTGTCTAGCACAGATACGCAGTATTTT
>16|TRBJ2-3|-|TRBD2|TRBV19
CASSIELAGGTDTQYF
TGTGCCAGTAGTATAGAGCTAGCGGGGGGCACAGATACGCAGTATTTT
>13|TRBJ2-7|-|-|TRBV11-3
CASSLDPGAEQYF
TGTGCCAGCAGCTTAGATCCGGGAGCCGAGCAGTACTTC
>15|TRBJ1-2|-|-|TRBV6-6
CASSYSSAGNDGYTF
TGTGCCAGCAGTTACTCCTCCGCAGGGAATGACGGCTACACCTTC
>18|TRBJ2-6|-|-|TRBV7-3
CASSPPKGGGLGANVLTF
TGTGCCAGCAGCCCTCCCAAGGGTGGGGGGCTTGGGGCCAACGTCCTGACTTTC
>12|TRBJ1-3|-|-|TRBV6-6
CASSFSGNTIYF
TGTGCCAGCAGCTTTTCTGGAAACACCATATATTTT
>16|TRBJ1-1|-|TRBD1|TRBV30
CAWSLMTGGGVTEAFF
TGTGCCTGGAGTCTTATGACAGGGGGAGGTGTCACTGAAGCTTTCTTT
>15|TRBJ1-2|-|-|TRBV5-1
CASSLDFPGGYGYTF
TGCGCCAGCAGCTTGGACTTTCCGGGCGGCTATGGCTACACCTTC
>15|TRBJ2-3|once|-|TRBV30
CAWSFGPGGTDTQYF
TGTGCCTGGAGTTTTGGGCCTGGGGGCACAGATACGCAGTATTTT
>17|TRBJ2-1|-|TRBD1|TRBV5-4
CASSSRQGGTSGNEQFF
TGTGCCAGCAGCTCCCGACAGGGGGGGACATCGGGCAATGAGCAGTTCTTC
>14|TRBJ1-1|-|-|TRBV6-1
CASSDLLENTEAFF
TGTGCCAGCAGTGACTTATTGGAGAACACTGAAGCTTTCTTT
>18|TRBJ1-5|-|TRBD1|TRBV19
CASSTYRPGQGDNQPQHF
TGTGCCAGTAGTACCTACCGTCCGGGACAGGGGGACAATCAGCCCCAGCATTTT
>14|TRBJ1-1|-|-|TRBV7-9
CASSLTGGNTEAFF
TGTGCCAGCAGCTTAACAGGCGGAAACACTGAAGCTTTCTTT
>15|TRBJ1-2|-|-|TRBV6-5
CASSYWQGRDYGYTF
TGTGCCAGCAGTTACTGGCAGGGTCGCGACTATGGCTACACCTTC
>15|TRBJ2-3|-|TRBD2|TRBV7-3
CASSRTSGVADTQYF
TGTGCCAGCAGCCGTACTAGCGGGGTGGCAGATACGCAGTATTTT
>18|TRBJ1-1|-|-|TRBV6-1
CASSENLGHLPPNTEAFF
TGTGCCAGCAGTGAAAATCTGGGACACTTACCCCCGAACACTGAAGCTTTCTTT
>16|TRBJ2-3|-|-|TRBV2
CASSGFPSPLTDTQYF
TGTGCCAGCAGTGGGTTTCCCTCTCCCCTTACAGATACGCAGTATTTT
>13|TRBJ1-1|-|-|TRBV10-2
CASSEMRGREAFF
TGCGCCAGCAGTGAGATGAGGGGAAGAGAAGCTTTCTTT
>13|TRBJ2-5|-|TRBD1|TRBV10-3
CANALDREETQYF
TGTGCCAACGCCCTGGACAGGGAAGAGACCCAGTACTTC
>14|TRBJ1-2|-|-|TRBV5-4
CASSLELGPYGYTF
TGTGCCAGCAGCTTGGAGCTGGGCCCCTATGGCTACACCTTC
>13|TRBJ2-7|-|-|TRBV15
CATSRDSSYEQYF
TGTGCCACCAGCAGGGACAGCTCCTACGAGCAGTACTTC
>14|TRBJ2-7|once|-|TRBV6-5
CASSTARATYEQYF
TGTGCCAGCAGTACCGCTAGGGCCACCTACGAGCAGTACTTC
>13|TRBJ1-6|few|-|TRBV10-2
CASSGAGSSPLHF
TGCGCCAGCAGTGGGGCAGGGAGTTCACCCCTCCACTTT
>14|TRBJ1-2|-|-|TRBV5-6
CASSLSTGRYGYTF
TGTGCCAGCAGCTTGTCAACAGGGCGGTATGGCTACACCTTC
>14|TRBJ2-2|-|-|TRBV18
CASSPGTLTGVLFF
TGTGCCAGCTCCCCCGGGACACTGACCGGGGTGCTGTTTTTT
>15|TRBJ1-5|few|-|TRBV6-1
CASSEAYRRDQPQHF
TGTGCCAGCAGTGAAGCTTACAGGAGAGATCAGCCCCAGCATTTT